This passage covers 18 T cell receptor beta chains from one sample sequenced in a study of cytomegalovirus exposure and HLA in healthy donors. This PCR relied on a set of 60 Vbeta primers and 13 Jbeta primers. The table came from immunoSEQ multiplex PCR; TCRdb's copy has only in-frame clones and leaves some out. The sample includes approximately 150,000 clones, around 80% of them seen just once. Sequenced: PBMCs. All receptors derive from a man aged 25 to 40 in good health and CMV-seropositive.

The rearrangement uses TRBV11-2 and TRBJ2-1, with a possible D match to TRBD2 (5 bases). The V and J ends lost 5 bases and 0 bases respectively, with 11 bases between them. There are 15 residues in the CDR3. Germline V gives CDR1 SGHAT, CDR2 FQNNGV. The CDR3 region has the DNA TGTGCCAGCAGCCCAACTAGGTACTCCTACAATGAGCAGTTCTTC. Translating it yields CASSPTRYSYNEQFF.

The count of this clone is one. J is TRBJ2-3 and V is TRBV19; D is undetermined. Germline V gene lookup returns CDR1 LNHDA and CDR2 SQIVND (reference sequence). The CDR3 is 15 amino acids. Trimming left V 6 bases short and J 0 bases short, with 13 bases between. CDR3 in amino acids: CASRGASSSTDTQYF. The CDR3 DNA sequence: TGTGCCAGTAGGGGCGCGTCTTCTAGCACAGATACGCAGTATTTT.

The genes are TRBV25-1 and TRBJ2-2; 9 bases map to TRBD1. The J segment lost 7 bases and the V segment lost 4 bases, leaving 4 bases of the junction unmatched. The CDR3 sequence is 14 residues long. Germline V gene data show CDR1 as MGHDK and CDR2 as SYGVNS. CDR3 sequence reads: CASSGTGAGGELFF. The CDR3 DNA reads as TGTGCCAGCAGTGGGACAGGGGCGGGCGGGGAGCTGTTTTTT.

Written as DNA, the CDR3 is TGTGCCACCAGCAGAATGTGGAGGGGCGGGGAGAACACTGAAGCTTTCTTT. Encoded protein: CATSRMWRGGENTEAFF. The V gene is TRBV15, the J gene TRBJ1-1; D perhaps matches TRBD1 (5 bases). The CDR3 is made up of 17 amino acids. Trimming took 2 bases from V and 1 from J, leaving 17 bases between them. Looked up from germline, CDR1 is LNHNV and CDR2 is YYDKDF (reference sequence).

This clone showed up just once. The chain carries TRBV30 and TRBJ1-3; TRBD1 is a possible D gene (5 bases). The germline V gene has CDR1 GTSNPN and CDR2 SVGIG (reference sequence). This CDR3 is built from 15 residues. V lost 4 bases and J lost 4, with 17 bases in between. The CDR3 here is CAWTISGAWGNTIYF. The CDR3 DNA follows: TGTGCCTGGACCATAAGTGGGGCCTGGGGAAACACCATATATTTT.

The chain couples TRBV5-8 to TRBJ1-1; unclear D gene. The CDR3 spans 16 residues. V lost 0 bases to trimming and J lost 0 bases, with 12 bases between them. Germline V CDR1 and CDR2: SGHTS, YDEGEE. The CDR3: CASSLGLGGLNTEAFF. As DNA, the CDR3 is TGTGCCAGCAGCTTGGGTCTGGGAGGATTGAACACTGAAGCTTTCTTT.

This chain connects TRBV5-1 to TRBJ2-5, with a possible D match to TRBD1 (6 bases). The J call may be incorrect, as the DNA end agrees better with TRBJ2-7. The CDR3 has 16 amino acids. CDR1 is SGHRS, CDR2 YFSETQ, per germline. The CDR3 is CASSPTAPTGAYEQYF. CDR3 DNA: TGCGCCAGCAGCCCGACGGCCCCGACAGGCGCCTACGAGCAGTACTTC.

The chain has TRBV6-6 and TRBJ2-7; possible D gene TRBD2, 5 bases. CDR1 is MNHNY, CDR2 SVGAGI, per germline (reference sequence). Trimming pared 2 bases from V and 2 bases from J, leaving 13 bases between. The length of the CDR3 is 15 residues. As DNA, the CDR3 is TGTGCCAGCAGTTACGGAGGTCAAACTACCTACGAGCAGTACTTC. Its protein is CASSYGGQTTYEQYF.

This chain links TRBV10-3 with TRBJ2-1; the D gene is possibly TRBD2 (5 bases). The V end was cut by 0 bases, the J end by 3 bases, with 12 bases between. CDR3 length equals 16 residues. Germline lookup yields CDR1 ENHRY and CDR2 SYGVKD. The CDR3 sequence is CAISESSGIYYNEQFF. DNA of the CDR3: TGTGCCATCAGTGAGTCGTCCGGGATTTACTACAATGAGCAGTTCTTC.

This clone is a singleton in its sample. The chain joins TRBV4-3 to TRBJ2-5; 8 bases line up with TRBD1. The V gene end was trimmed by 1 base and the J gene end by 4 bases; junction bases not matched to a gene: 2. The CDR3 contains 14 residues. The germline V gene encodes CDR1 LGHNA and CDR2 YSLEER. CDR3 bases: TGCGCCAGCAGCCAAGGACAGGGGTCAGAGACCCAGTACTTC. Residues: CASSQGQGSETQYF.

This chain connects TRBV5-4 to TRBJ1-1, with D perhaps TRBD1 (6 bases). Between the trimmed V and J ends, which lost 4 bases and 2 bases, there was a span of 12 bases. Looked up from germline, CDR1 is SGHNT and CDR2 is YYREEE (reference sequence). CDR3 length: 14 residues. CDR3 in DNA: TGTGCCAGCAGCGAAGGGGGTGACAACACTGAAGCTTTCTTT. Translating it yields CASSEGGDNTEAFF.

This clone has just a few counts. This chain links TRBV18 with TRBJ1-1; the match to TRBD1 covers 10 bases. J was trimmed by 5 bases and V by 4 bases; bases with no gene match: 7. CDR1 and CDR2 from the germline V gene are KGHSH and LQKENI. This CDR3 spans 15 amino acids. The CDR3 protein is CASSQRRDRGTEAFF. Written as DNA, the CDR3 is TGTGCCAGCTCACAGCGTCGGGACAGGGGAACTGAAGCTTTCTTT.

V usage is TRBV19 and J usage is TRBJ1-5; D perhaps matches TRBD1 (6 bases). The CDR3 length is 14 residues. Trimming shortened V by 6 bases and J by 4 bases, and 13 bases separated the two germline ends. In germline, CDR1 is LNHDA, CDR2 SQIVND (reference sequence). Here the CDR3 reads CASSPDRWNQPQHF. The DNA for the CDR3 is TGTGCCAGTAGCCCTGACAGGTGGAATCAGCCCCAGCATTTT.

This clone occurred a few times. The V gene is TRBV4-1, the J gene TRBJ2-7; 9 bases align to TRBD1. From germline, CDR1 is MGHRA and CDR2 YSYEKL. The CDR3 covers 15 residues. V was pared by 4 bases and J by 3 bases, with 7 bases of the junction left unmatched. The CDR3 sequence is CASSRSGQGSYEQYF. The DNA for the CDR3 is TGCGCCAGCAGCCGCTCGGGACAGGGTAGCTACGAGCAGTACTTC.

The rearrangement links TRBV6-4 to TRBJ2-7, with 7 bases matching TRBD1. Germline V gene lookup returns CDR1 MRHNA and CDR2 SNTAGT. The CDR3 is 12 residues long. The V gene end was trimmed by 9 bases and the J gene end by 4 bases; junction bases not matched to a gene: 6. CDR3 loop: CARPDRRYEQYF. CDR3 nucleotide sequence: TGTGCCAGACCGGACAGGAGATACGAGCAGTACTTC.

The rearrangement links TRBV2 to TRBJ2-1, with D perhaps TRBD1 (6 bases). Trimming pared 8 bases from V and 0 bases from J, leaving 14 bases between. CDR3 length: 15 amino acids. Germline V gene lookup returns CDR1 SNHLY and CDR2 FYNNEI. The CDR3 region is CASDRFTSSYNEQFF. The DNA of the CDR3 is TGTGCCAGCGACAGGTTCACGAGCTCCTACAATGAGCAGTTCTTC.

The chain joins TRBV4-3 to TRBJ1-2, with 8 bases identical to TRBD1. The CDR3 extends over 14 amino acids. Germline V gene sequence: CDR1 LGHNA, CDR2 YSLEER. The ends lost 6 bases at V and 8 bases at J; junction bases unmatched: 11. The CDR3 DNA is TGCGCCAGCAGATTGACAGGGGCAGGGGGAGGCTACACCTTC. It specifies CASRLTGAGGGYTF.

The rearrangement uses TRBV9 and TRBJ2-2, with 15 bases fitting TRBD2. Germline V gene data show CDR1 as SGDLS and CDR2 as YYNGEE. V lost 3 bases and J lost 7; bases outside the gene matches: 7. The CDR3 contains 17 residues. CDR3 sequence: CASSEGLAGGSGGELFF. The CDR3 coding sequence is TGTGCCAGCAGCGAGGGACTAGCGGGGGGATCGGGCGGGGAGCTGTTTTTT.